This T cell receptor (beta chain) is drawn from a study of blood T cell repertoires in COVID-19. The method was immunoSEQ multiplex PCR; TCRdb's version includes in-frame clones alone and lacks a portion of them. The sample records 200,000 to 250,000 clones, about nine tenths being singletons. The sample comprised PBMCs or T cells enriched from blood (not recorded which). The TCR originated in a woman in her thirties or forties with acute COVID-19.

CDR3 sequence: CASSAGGHREKLFF. CDR3 nucleotides: TGTGCCAGTAGTGCTGGGGGCCATAGGGAAAAACTGTTTTTT. V and J are TRBV19 and TRBJ1-4; the D gene is possibly TRBD1 (6 bases). V was pared by 5 bases and J by 8 bases, with 15 bases between. The CDR3 runs 14 residues. Per germline, CDR1 LNHDA and CDR2 SQIVND (reference sequence). The whole variable domain, filled in from reference TRBV19 and TRBJ1-4, reads DGGITQSPKYLFRKEGQNVTLSCEQNLNHDAMYWYRQDPGQGLRLIYYSQIVNDFQKGDIAEGYSVSREKKESFPLTVTSAQKNPTAFYLCASSAGGHREKLFFGSGTQLSVL.